This TCR beta chain was obtained from a study of cytomegalovirus exposure and HLA in healthy donors (TCRdb year 2017). As for the study more broadly: An earlier analysis of a few hundred of the donors reported 276 Gb of sequence data and some 110 million unique TCR beta sequences obtained from around 170 million T cells. An early release covering some 640 HLA-typed donors comprised around 300 gigabases of sequencing data and around 80 million unique TCR sequences. The study aimed to test whether signatures of past pathogen exposure could be identified by cataloging public T cell receptors. Among the approximately 430 genotyped donors, 81% belonged to the genetic ancestry cluster associated with self-reported Caucasian donors. To predict cytomegalovirus infection status, the study combined high-throughput TCR immunosequencing, statistical association of individual TCRs with disease status, and machine learning. Roughly five DR-DQ haplotypes were handled as single units for association and clustering because linkage in the cohort was strong. A later genetic analysis used genome-wide SNP genotypes for about 60% of the roughly 670 donors, treating that subset as a discovery cohort. Every repertoire in the discovery cohort had been generated on one and the same sequencing platform. To decide whether each TCR beta V gene segment behaved as functional or pseudogenic, an earlier analysis of 587 of the donors relied on high-throughput TCR beta sequencing. Along with the approximately 670-subject first cohort, a separate validation cohort of over 90 different subjects was used. A later analysis re-analyzed previously published TCR beta repertoires from roughly 630 donors and added high-resolution HLA genotyping to study TCR occurrence patterns. Donor age, sex, ethnicity and CMV serostatus were collected together with the repertoire data. The study profiled the T cell repertoires of more than 500 subjects by immunosequencing and related them to cytomegalovirus serostatus. Typing coverage differed by locus: A, B, C, DRB1 and DQB1 were typed in roughly 629-630 donors, DQA1 in 522, DPA1 in some 610, and DPB1 in just under 490. HLA typing included class I and class II loci at four-digit resolution. On average, roughly 240,000 unique TCR beta nucleotide sequences were sequenced per donor among roughly 430 genotyped donors of the cohort, with roughly 19% of those sequences being non-productive. In the later analysis, no new phenotypic data were used to find candidate immune exposures; instead, reliance was placed on TCR beta sequences and their occurrence across donors.

Looking up the germline V gene yields CDR1 SNHLY and CDR2 FYNNEI. There are 12 amino acids in the CDR3, from cysteine to phenylalanine inclusive. Of the read, only the CDR3 DNA is kept; its 36 bases are in frame from base 1. The paper as a whole reports these results and caveats: According to a later genetic analysis, donors in an Asian-associated ancestry cluster had fewer N-insertions in productive TCRs than the approximately 690-donor mean. In the study, some 160 TCR beta chains were listed as associated with cytomegalovirus. Several of the top co-occurrence clusters appeared to be linked to parvovirus B19, influenza, CMV and Epstein-Barr virus, according to a later analysis. Because HLA typing was unavailable for some donors at each locus, only the typed subset was used in association tests. Most CMV-associated TCR beta chains appeared to be HLA-restricted in a later analysis, and the HLA associations seemed to be driven largely by CMV exposure. When HLA alleles, especially DR and DQ, strongly co-occurred, attributing TCR associations to individual alleles was difficult. Sequencing depth was assumed to be roughly uniform across donors in the presence/absence analyses, though that assumption may not hold. An earlier analysis of some 590 of the donors showed that most TCR beta V segments appeared in productive rearrangements either about 87% or about 30% of the time, which broadly matched IMGT annotations. The 87-base-pair reads could not distinguish some IMGT-functional V segments, including TRBV6-2 and TRBV6-3, so those segments were excluded. A further reported finding was that TCR beta sequences accurately predicted the HLA-A and HLA-B alleles for most subjects in the first cohort. In a later analysis, 16,951 TCR beta sequences were associated with specific HLA alleles at a false discovery rate of 0.05. The only immune exposure information available for the cohort was CMV serostatus. A cluster of highly shared sequence variants was judged likely to represent a technical artifact of the sequencing pipeline. A few of the identified cytomegalovirus-associated TCR beta chains were confirmed in vitro to be specific for cytomegalovirus antigens. Linkage disequilibrium might explain the correlated functional status among segregating V segments, but an unknown experimental factor could not be ruled out. Most TCR sequences were seen in very few donors, while some public TCRs were found in many individuals. Because counts were too low, roughly 17 rarely observed V segments, including chromosome 9 orphons, were left out of the earlier analysis of about 500 of the donors. This cohort had only TCR beta chains sequenced, and the lack of alpha or paired-chain data limited which features could be detected. In a later analysis, TCR association rates were found to vary across HLA loci, with the most associated TCRs seen for DRB1 alleles and the fewest for HLA-C alleles. The classifier was reported to diagnose cytomegalovirus status with high specificity and sensitivity in both the original cohort and the validation cohort. V-gene and J-gene trimming of TCR beta chains was associated with a missense DCLRE1C variant in a later genetic analysis, and the association was replicated in an independent cohort. Compared with equally common non-associated chains, HLA-associated TCR beta chains in a later analysis were more clonally expanded and had lower generation probabilities. The authors suggested that the approach could potentially be extended to other disease states and immunological phenotypes.

In total, around 600 healthy bone marrow donors made up the cohort. All cohort members were sampled while nominally healthy, although unrecorded immune exposures were likely present. The donor tested CMV seropositive, placing the donor among the 250 to 300 seropositive members of the cohort. A peripheral blood sample was provided by each donor, and peripheral blood mononuclear cells were used for TCR beta sequencing. The Qiagen DNeasy Blood Extraction Kit was used to extract genomic DNA from the blood cell samples. Comment on this clone: This receptor's antigen is unknown. Qualities for individual bases were not recorded, and no much larger clone is one base off.

Library preparation used the immunoSEQ multiplex PCR assay. A mixture of 60 forward primers for TCR Vbeta segments and 13 reverse primers for TCR Jbeta segments was used in the multiplex PCR. A multiplex PCR assay on genomic DNA amplified the CDR3 region of rearranged TCR beta genes. Amplified TCR beta libraries were sequenced as 87-base-pair reads on the Illumina HiSeq System. In the authors' own workflow: A later analysis tallied roughly 80 million unique TCR beta chains across the 700 or so repertoires, and about 10 million of those chains were shared by two or more donors. Raw reads were error-corrected and collapsed into unique sequences with a nearest-neighbor algorithm that merged closely related sequences to remove PCR and sequencing errors. V, D and J gene segments were assigned by aligning CDR3 sequences to IMGT reference sequences. Each retained sequence needed at least a six-nucleotide match to both a V gene segment and a J gene segment. Rearrangements were classified as productive when the CDR3 lacked stop codons and remained in frame with V and J, and all other rearrangements were classified as non-productive. CDR3 was defined according to IMGT convention as the region running from the second conserved V-encoded cysteine to the conserved J-encoded phenylalanine. Sequences without an unambiguous match to a single V gene segment were excluded from the earlier analysis of a few hundred of the donors. An earlier analysis of several hundred of the donors classified V segments as functional when productive rearrangements were above 56.7% and as segregating when the standard deviation between donors was above 5%. To diagnose cytomegalovirus status from the catalog of TCR beta chain sequences, a statistical classification framework was built. In a later analysis, TCR nucleotide sequences were compared against IMGT/GENE-DB human TR gene sequences so that V and J genes could be assigned. A later analysis assigned CDR3 sequences and most-parsimonious VDJ recombination scenarios with the TCRdist pipeline. In a later analysis, each TCR beta chain was defined by its CDR3 amino acid sequence together with its V-gene family, and reads lacking a unique V-gene family were excluded. A later analysis removed 450 to 600 highly shared, low-generation-probability nucleotide sequences to deal with suspected cross-contamination and a sequencing artifact. In a later analysis, a clonal expansion index was calculated for each public chain from normalized within-repertoire ranks of inferred template counts. In a later analysis, generation probabilities were computed using a VDJ recombination model fitted to out-of-frame rearrangements, and the results were checked against IGoR. In a later analysis, hypergeometric tests were used to score TCR-TCR, TCR-HLA and TCR-CMV co-occurrence, with a repertoire-size bias correction applied to TCR pairs. To estimate false discovery rates, a later analysis permuted the HLA or CMV assignments 20 times. In a later analysis, co-occurring TCRs were grouped with DBSCAN, and TCRdist sequence similarity was added when clustering was performed within HLA-allele-positive subsets. Repertoires with fewer than 30,000 or more than 120,000 public chains were left out of co-occurrence clustering, as were a handful of repertoires with anomalous nucleotide sharing. TCRdb retrieved this table from immuneACCESS and kept in-frame rearrangements only. Not all clones are present; in checked studies, unresolved V genes account for under half, and no reason is known for the remainder. V, J and clone size are taken as reported in that table, and D and trimming were inferred from the DNA itself. Within this sample are around 100,000 clones, with approximately 80% of them counted one time only. The top ten hold 5% to 6% of the sample.

The chain joins TRBV2 to TRBJ1-2, with the D segment identity uncertain. The sequencing input was PBMCs. The sequence was collected from a woman aged 18-29 years in good health and CMV-seropositive. The CDR3 protein is CPSSASGYGYTF. The DNA sequence is TGTCCTTCAAGCGCGTCGGGCTATGGCTACACCTTC.